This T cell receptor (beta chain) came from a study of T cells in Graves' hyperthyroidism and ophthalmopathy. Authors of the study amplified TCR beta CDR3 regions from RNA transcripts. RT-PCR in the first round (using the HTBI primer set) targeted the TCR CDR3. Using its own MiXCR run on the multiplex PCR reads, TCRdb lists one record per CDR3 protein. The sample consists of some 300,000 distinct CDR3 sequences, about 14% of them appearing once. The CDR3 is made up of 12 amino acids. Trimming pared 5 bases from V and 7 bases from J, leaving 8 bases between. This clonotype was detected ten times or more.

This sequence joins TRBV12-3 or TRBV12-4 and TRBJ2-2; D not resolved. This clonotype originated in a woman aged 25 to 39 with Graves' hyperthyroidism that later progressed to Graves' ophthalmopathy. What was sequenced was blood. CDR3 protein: CASSPPIGELFF. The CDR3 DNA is TGTGCCAGCAGTCCCCCCATCGGGGAGCTGTTTTTT.